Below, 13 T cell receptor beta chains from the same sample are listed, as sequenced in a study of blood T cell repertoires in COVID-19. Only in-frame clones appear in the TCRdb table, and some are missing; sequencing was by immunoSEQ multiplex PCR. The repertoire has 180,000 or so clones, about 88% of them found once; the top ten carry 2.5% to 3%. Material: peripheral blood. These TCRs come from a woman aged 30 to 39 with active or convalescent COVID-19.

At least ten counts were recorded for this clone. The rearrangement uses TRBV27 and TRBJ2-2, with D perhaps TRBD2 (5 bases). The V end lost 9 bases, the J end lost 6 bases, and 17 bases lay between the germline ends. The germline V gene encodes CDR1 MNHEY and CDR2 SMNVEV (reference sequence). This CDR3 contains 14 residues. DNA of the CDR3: TGTGCCAGTGGAGGAGCGGTTGGTGCCGGGGAGCTGTTTTTT. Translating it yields CASGGAVGAGELFF.

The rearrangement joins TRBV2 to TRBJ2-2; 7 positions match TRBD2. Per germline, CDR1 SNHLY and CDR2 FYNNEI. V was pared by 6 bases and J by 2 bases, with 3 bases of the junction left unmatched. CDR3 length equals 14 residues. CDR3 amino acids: CASRGLLNTGELFF. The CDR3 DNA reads TGTGCCAGCAGGGGACTACTCAACACCGGGGAGCTGTTTTTT.

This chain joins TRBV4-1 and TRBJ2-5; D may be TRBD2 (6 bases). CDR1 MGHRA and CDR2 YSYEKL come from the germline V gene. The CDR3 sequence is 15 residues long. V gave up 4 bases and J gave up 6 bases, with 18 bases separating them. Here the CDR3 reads CASSPLTSEAKTQYF. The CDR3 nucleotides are TGCGCCAGCAGCCCCCTGACTAGTGAGGCAAAGACCCAGTACTTC.

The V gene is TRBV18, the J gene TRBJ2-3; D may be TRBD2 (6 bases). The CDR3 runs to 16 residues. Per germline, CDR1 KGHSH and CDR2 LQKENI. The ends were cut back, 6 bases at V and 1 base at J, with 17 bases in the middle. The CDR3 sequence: CASSPSWGLGTDTQYF. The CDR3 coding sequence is TGTGCCAGCTCCCCTTCGTGGGGACTCGGCACAGATACGCAGTATTTT.

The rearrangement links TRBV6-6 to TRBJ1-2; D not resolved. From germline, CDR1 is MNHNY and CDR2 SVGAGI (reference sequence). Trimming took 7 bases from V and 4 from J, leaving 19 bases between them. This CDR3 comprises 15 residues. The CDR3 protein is CASNEPGVGFYGYTF. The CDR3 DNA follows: TGTGCCAGCAATGAGCCGGGAGTAGGATTCTATGGCTACACCTTC.

CDR3 sequence: CASSARDRGTYEQYF. The CDR3 bases are TGTGCCAGCAGCGCCCGGGACAGGGGCACCTACGAGCAGTACTTC. The V call is TRBV11-3, the J call TRBJ2-7; 10 bases line up with TRBD1. The CDR3 loop spans 15 amino acids. Germline CDR1 is SGHNT and CDR2 is YENEEA. Germline trimming cut 5 bases from V and 2 bases from J; bases unmatched to any gene: 6. The full variable domain, rest sourced from reference TRBV11-3 and TRBJ2-7, is EAGVVQSPRYKIIEKKQPVAFWCNPISGHNTLYWYLQNLGQGPELLIRYENEEAVDDSQLPKDRFSAERLKGVDSTLKIQPAELGDSAVYLCASSARDRGTYEQYFGPGTRLTVT.

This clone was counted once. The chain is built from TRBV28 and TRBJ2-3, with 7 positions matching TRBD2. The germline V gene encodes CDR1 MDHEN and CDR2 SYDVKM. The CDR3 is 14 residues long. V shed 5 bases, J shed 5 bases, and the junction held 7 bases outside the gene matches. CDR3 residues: CASSPGTMVDTQYF. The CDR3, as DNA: TGTGCCAGCAGTCCAGGGACTATGGTAGATACGCAGTATTTT.

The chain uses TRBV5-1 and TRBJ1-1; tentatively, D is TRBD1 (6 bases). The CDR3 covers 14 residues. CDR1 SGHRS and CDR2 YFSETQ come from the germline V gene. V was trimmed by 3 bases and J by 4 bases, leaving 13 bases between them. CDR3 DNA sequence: TGCGCCAGCAGCTCAGGGGATCGGAGCACTGAAGCTTTCTTT. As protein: CASSSGDRSTEAFF.

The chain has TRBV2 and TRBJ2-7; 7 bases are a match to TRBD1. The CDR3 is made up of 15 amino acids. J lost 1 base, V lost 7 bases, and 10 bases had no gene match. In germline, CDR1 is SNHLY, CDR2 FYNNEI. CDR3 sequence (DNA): TGTGCCAGCATTCGAAACCGGGACAGTTCCTACGAGCAGTACTTC. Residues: CASIRNRDSSYEQYF.

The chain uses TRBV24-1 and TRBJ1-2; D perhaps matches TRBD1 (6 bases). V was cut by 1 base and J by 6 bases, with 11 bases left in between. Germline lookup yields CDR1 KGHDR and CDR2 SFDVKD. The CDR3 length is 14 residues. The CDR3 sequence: CATSDFVQGDGYTF. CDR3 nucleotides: TGTGCCACCAGTGATTTCGTACAGGGTGATGGCTACACCTTC.

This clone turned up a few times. This CDR3 is CASSQDWGVEQFF. CDR3 coding DNA: TGTGCCAGCAGCCAAGACTGGGGGGTTGAGCAGTTCTTC. V gene TRBV14 combines with J gene TRBJ2-1; tentative D call: TRBD2 (6 bases). The CDR3 is 13 amino acids. Germline values: CDR1 SGHDN, CDR2 FVKESK. V was trimmed by 0 bases and J by 9 bases, leaving 9 bases between them.

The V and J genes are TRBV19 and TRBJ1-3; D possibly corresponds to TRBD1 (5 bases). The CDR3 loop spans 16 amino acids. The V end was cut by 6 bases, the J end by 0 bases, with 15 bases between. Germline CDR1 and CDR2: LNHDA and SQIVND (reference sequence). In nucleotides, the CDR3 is TGTGCCAGTAGGGGGATCGACAGTAGCTCTGGAAACACCATATATTTT. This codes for CASRGIDSSSGNTIYF.

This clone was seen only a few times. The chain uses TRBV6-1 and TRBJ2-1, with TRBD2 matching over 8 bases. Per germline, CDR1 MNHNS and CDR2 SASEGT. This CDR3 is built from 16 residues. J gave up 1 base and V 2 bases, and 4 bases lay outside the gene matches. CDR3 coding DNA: TGTGCCAGCAGTGAACTCGGGGGGGGGTCCTACAATGAGCAGTTCTTC. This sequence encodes CASSELGGGSYNEQFF.